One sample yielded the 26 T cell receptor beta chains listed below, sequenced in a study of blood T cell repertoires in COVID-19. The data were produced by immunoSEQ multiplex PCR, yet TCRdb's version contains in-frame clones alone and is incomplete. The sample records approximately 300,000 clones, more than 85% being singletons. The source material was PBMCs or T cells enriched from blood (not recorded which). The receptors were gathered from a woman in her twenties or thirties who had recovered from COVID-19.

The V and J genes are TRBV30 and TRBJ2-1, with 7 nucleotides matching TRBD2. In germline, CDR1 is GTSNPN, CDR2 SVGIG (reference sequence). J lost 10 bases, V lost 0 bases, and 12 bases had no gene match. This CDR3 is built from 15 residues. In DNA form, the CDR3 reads TGTGCCTGGAGTGTACTATTAGCGGGTACAGGCGAGCAGTTCTTC. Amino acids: CAWSVLLAGTGEQFF. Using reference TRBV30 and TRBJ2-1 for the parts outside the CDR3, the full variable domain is SQTIHQWPATLVQPVGSPLSLECTVEGTSNPNLYWYRQAAGRGLQLLFYSVGIGQISSEVPQNLSASRPQDRQFILSSKKLLLSDSGFYLCAWSVLLAGTGEQFFGPGTRLTVL.

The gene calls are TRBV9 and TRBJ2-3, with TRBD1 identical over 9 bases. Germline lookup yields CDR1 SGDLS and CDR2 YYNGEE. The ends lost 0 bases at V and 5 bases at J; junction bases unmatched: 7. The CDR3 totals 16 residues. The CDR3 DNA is TGTGCCAGCAGCGTAGCTGCGGGACAGGGAATAGATACGCAGTATTTT. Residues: CASSVAAGQGIDTQYF.

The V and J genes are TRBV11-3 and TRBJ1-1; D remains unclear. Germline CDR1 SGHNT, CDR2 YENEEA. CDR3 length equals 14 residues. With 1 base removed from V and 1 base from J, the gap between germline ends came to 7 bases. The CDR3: CASSLVNWNTEAFF. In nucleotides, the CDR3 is TGTGCCAGCAGCTTAGTCAATTGGAACACTGAAGCTTTCTTT.

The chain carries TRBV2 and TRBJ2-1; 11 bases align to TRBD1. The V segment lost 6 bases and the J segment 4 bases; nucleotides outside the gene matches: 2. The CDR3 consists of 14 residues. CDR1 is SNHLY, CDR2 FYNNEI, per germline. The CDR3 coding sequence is TGTGCCAGCAGCGGGGACAGGGGGTACAATGAGCAGTTCTTC. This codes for CASSGDRGYNEQFF.

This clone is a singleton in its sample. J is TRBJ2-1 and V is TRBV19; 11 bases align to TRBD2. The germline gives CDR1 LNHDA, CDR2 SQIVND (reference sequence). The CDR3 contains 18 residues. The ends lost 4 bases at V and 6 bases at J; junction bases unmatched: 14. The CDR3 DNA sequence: TGTGCCAGTAGTACCAGGGTCCTAGCGGGAGGCAGGGTCAATGAGCAGTTCTTC. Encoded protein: CASSTRVLAGGRVNEQFF.

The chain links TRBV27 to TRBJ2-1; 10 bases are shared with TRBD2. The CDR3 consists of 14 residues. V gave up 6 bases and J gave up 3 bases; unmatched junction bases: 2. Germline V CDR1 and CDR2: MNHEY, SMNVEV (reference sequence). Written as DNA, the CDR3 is TGTGCCAGCAGCCTAGCGGGGGACTACAATGAGCAGTTCTTC. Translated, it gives CASSLAGDYNEQFF.

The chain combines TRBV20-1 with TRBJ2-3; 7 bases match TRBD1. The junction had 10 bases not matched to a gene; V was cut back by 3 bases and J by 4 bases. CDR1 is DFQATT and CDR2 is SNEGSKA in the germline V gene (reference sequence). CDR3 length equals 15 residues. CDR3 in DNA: TGCAGTGCTAGTGGCGACAGGGTACGGGCAGATACGCAGTATTTT. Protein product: CSASGDRVRADTQYF.

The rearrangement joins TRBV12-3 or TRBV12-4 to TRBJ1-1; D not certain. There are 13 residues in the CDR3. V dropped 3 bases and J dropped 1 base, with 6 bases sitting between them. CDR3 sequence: CASSLHRNTEAFF. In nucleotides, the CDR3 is TGTGCCAGCAGTTTGCACAGGAACACTGAAGCTTTCTTT.

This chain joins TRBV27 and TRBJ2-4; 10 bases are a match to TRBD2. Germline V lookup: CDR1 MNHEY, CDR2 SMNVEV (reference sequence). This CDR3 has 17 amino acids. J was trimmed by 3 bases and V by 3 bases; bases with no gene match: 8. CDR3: CASSFRAGGLGKNIQYF. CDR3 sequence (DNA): TGTGCCAGCAGTTTTCGAGCGGGGGGGCTTGGCAAAAACATTCAGTACTTC.

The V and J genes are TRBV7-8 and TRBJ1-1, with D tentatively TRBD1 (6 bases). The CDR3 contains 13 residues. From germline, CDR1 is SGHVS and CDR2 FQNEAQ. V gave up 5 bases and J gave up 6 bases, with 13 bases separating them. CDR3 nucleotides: TGTGCCAGCAGCACCGACAGGTTCCCTGAAGCTTTCTTT. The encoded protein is CASSTDRFPEAFF. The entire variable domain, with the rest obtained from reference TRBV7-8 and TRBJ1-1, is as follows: GAGVSQSPRYKVAKRGQDVALRCDPISGHVSLFWYQQALGQGPEFLTYFQNEAQLDKSGLPSDRFFAERPEGSVSTLKIQRTQQEDSAVYLCASSTDRFPEAFFGQGTRLTVV.

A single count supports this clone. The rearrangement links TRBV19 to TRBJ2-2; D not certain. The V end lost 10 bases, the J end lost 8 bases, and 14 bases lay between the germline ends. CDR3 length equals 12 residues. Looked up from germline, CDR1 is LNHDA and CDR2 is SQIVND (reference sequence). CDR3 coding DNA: TGTGCCATAGAGGATTTTTCTGGGGAGCTGTTTTTT. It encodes CAIEDFSGELFF.

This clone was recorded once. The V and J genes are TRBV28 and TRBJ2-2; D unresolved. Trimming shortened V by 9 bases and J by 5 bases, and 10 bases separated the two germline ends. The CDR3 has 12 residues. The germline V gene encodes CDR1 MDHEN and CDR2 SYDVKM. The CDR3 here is CASRLGTGELFF. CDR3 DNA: TGTGCCAGTAGGCTAGGAACCGGGGAGCTGTTTTTT.

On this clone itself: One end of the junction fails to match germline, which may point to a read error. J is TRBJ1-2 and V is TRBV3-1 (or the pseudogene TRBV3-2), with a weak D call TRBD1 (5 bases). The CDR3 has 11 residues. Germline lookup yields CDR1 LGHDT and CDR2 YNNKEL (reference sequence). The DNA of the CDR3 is TGTGCCAGCAGCCACGCCCGTTCGACAGTCTTC. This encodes CASSHARSTVF.

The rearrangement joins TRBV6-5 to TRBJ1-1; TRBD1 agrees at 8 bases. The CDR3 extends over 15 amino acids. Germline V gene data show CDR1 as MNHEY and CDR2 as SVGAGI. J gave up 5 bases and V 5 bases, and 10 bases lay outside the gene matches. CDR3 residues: CASSTGQGVGTEAFF. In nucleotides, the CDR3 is TGTGCCAGCAGTACTGGACAGGGTGTTGGGACTGAAGCTTTCTTT.

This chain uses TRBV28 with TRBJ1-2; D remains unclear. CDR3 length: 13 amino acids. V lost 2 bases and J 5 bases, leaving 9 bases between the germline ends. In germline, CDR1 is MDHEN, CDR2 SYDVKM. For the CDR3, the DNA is TGTGCCAGCAGTTTAACTGCTTATTATGGCTACACCTTC. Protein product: CASSLTAYYGYTF.

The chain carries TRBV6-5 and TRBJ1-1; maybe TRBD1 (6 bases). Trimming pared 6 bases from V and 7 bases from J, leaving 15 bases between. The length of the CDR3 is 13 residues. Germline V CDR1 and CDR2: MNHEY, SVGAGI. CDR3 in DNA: TGTGCCAGCAGCACCACCAGGACAGTTGAAGCTTTCTTT. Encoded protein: CASSTTRTVEAFF.

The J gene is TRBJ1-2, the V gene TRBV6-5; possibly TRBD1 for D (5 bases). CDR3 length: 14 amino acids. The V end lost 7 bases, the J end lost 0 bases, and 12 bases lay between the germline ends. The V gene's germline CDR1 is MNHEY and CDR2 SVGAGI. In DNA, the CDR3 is TGTGCCAGCACCGCCGACAGTCCTAACTATGGCTACACCTTC. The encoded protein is CASTADSPNYGYTF.

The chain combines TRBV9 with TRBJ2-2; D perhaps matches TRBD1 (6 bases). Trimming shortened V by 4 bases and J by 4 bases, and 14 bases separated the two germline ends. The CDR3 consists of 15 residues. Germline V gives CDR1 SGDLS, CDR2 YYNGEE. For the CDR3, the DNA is TGTGCCAGCAGCCTACGGACAGCATCCACCGGGGAGCTGTTTTTT. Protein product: CASSLRTASTGELFF.

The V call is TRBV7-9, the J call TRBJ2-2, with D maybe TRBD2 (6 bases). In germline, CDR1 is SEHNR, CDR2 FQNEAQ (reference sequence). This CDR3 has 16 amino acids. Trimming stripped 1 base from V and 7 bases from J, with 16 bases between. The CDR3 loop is CASSLVPGLRGGELFF. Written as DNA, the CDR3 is TGTGCCAGCAGCTTAGTCCCGGGACTCCGAGGCGGGGAGCTGTTTTTT. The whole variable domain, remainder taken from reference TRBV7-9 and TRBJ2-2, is DTGVSQNPRHKITKRGQNVTFRCDPISEHNRLYWYRQTLGQGPEFLTYFQNEAQLEKSRLLSDRFSAERPKGSFSTLEIQRTEQGDSAMYLCASSLVPGLRGGELFFGEGSRLTVL.

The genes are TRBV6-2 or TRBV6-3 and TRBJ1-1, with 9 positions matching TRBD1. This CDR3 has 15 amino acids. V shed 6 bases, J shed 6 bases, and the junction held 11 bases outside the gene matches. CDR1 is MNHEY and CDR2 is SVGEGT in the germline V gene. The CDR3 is CASSTRTGEGPEAFF. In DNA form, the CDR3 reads TGTGCCAGCAGCACCCGGACAGGGGAAGGTCCTGAAGCTTTCTTT.

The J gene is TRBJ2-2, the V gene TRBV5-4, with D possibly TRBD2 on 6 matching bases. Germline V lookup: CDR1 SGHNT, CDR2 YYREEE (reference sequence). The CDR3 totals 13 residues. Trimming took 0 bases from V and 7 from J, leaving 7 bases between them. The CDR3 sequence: CASSLVGGGELFF. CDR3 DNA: TGTGCCAGCAGCTTGGTGGGGGGCGGGGAGCTGTTTTTT.

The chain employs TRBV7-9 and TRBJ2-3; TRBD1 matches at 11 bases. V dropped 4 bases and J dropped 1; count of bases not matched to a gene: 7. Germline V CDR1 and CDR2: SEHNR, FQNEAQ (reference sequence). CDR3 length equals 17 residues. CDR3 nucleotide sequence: TGTGCCAGCAGCTGGCCCCGGGACAGGGGGGGCACAGATACGCAGTATTTT. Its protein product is CASSWPRDRGGTDTQYF.

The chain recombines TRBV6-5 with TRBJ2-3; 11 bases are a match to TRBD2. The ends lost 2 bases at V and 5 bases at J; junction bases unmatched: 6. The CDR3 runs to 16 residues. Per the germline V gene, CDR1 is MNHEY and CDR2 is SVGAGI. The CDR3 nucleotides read TGTGCCAGCAGTTACAGACTAGCGGGACATCAAGATACGCAGTATTTT. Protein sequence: CASSYRLAGHQDTQYF.

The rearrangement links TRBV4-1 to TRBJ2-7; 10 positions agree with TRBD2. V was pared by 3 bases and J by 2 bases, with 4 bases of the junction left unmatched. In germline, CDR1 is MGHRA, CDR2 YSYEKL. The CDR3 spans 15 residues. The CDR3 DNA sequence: TGCGCCAGCAGCCAGGGACTAGCGAGACCCTACGAGCAGTACTTC. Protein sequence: CASSQGLARPYEQYF.

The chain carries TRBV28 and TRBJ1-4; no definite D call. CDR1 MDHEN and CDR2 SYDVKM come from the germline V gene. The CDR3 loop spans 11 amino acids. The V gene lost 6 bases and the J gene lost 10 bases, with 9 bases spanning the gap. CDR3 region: CASSHEGKLFF. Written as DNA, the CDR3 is TGTGCCAGCAGCCACGAGGGAAAACTGTTTTTT. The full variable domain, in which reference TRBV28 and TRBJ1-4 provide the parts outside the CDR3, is DVKVTQSSRYLVKRTGEKVFLECVQDMDHENMFWYRQDPGLGLRLIYFSYDVKMKEKGDIPEGYSVSREKKERFSLILESASTNQTSMYLCASSHEGKLFFGSGTQLSVL.

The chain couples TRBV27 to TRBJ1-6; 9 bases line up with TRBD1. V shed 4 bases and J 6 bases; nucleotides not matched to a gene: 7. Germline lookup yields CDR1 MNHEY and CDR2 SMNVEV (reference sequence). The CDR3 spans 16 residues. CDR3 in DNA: TGTGCCAGCAGTTCCGGGACAGGGAGTATTAATTCACCCCTCCACTTT. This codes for CASSSGTGSINSPLHF.